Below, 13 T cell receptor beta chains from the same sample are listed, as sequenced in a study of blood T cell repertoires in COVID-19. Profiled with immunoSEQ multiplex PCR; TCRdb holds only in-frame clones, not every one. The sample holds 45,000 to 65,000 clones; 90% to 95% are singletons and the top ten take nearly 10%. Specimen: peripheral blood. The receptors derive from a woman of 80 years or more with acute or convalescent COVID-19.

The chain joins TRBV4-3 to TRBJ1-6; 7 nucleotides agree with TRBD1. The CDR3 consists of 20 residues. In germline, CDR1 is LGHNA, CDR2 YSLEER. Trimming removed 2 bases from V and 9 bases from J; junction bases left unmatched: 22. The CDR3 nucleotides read TGCGCCAGCAGCCAATACGACAGGGAGTCCGGCGCCAGGAGAGGTTCACCCCTCCACTTT. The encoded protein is CASSQYDRESGARRGSPLHF.

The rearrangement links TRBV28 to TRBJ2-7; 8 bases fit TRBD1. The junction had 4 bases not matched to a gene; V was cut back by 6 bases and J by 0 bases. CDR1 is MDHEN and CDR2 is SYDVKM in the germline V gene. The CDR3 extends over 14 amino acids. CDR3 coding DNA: TGTGCCAGCAGAAGGACAGGGAGCTCCTACGAGCAGTACTTC. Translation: CASRRTGSSYEQYF.

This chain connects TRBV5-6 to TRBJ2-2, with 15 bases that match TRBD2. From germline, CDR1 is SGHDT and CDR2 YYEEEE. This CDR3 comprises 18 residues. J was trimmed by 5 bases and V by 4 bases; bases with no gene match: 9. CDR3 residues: CASSPSFGLAGGTGELFF. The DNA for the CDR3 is TGTGCCAGCAGCCCCTCCTTCGGACTAGCGGGAGGGACCGGGGAGCTGTTTTTT.

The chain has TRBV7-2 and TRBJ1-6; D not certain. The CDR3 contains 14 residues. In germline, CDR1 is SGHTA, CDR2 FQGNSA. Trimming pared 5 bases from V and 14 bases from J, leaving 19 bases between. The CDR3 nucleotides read TGTGCCAGCAGCCTCCACACTTCTCGGAGTACCCTCCACTTT. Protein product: CASSLHTSRSTLHF.

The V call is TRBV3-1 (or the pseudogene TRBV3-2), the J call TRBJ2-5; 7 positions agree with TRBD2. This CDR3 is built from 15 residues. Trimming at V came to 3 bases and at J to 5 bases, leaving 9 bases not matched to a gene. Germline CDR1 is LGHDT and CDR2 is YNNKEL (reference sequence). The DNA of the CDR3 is TGTGCCAGCAGCCAGGGCGGGAGACCCCCTGAGACCCAGTACTTC. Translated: CASSQGGRPPETQYF.

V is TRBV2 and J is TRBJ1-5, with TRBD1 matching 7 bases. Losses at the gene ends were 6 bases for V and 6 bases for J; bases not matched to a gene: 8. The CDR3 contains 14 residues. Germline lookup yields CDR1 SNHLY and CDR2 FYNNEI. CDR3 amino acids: CASSQGGLGQPQHF. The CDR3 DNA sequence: TGTGCCAGCAGCCAGGGGGGATTGGGTCAGCCCCAGCATTTT.

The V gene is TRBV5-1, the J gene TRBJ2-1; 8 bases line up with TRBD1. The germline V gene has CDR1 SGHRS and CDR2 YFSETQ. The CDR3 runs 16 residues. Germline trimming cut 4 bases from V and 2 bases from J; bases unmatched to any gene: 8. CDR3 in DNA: TGCGCCAGCAGCGGAACCCAGGGGGCTCCCTACAATGAGCAGTTCTTC. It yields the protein CASSGTQGAPYNEQFF.

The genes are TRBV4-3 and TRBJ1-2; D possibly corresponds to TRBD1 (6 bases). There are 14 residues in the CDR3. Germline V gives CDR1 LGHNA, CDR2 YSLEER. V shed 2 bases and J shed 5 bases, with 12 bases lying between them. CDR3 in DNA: TGCGCCAGCAGCCAACTTACAGGGTTTTATGGCTACACCTTC. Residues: CASSQLTGFYGYTF.

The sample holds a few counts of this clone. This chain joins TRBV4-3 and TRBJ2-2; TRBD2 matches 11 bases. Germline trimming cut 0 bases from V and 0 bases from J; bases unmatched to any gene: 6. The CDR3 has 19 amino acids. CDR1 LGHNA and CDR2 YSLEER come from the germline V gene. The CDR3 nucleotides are TGCGCCAGCAGCCAAGATCGGGCTAGCGGGAGGTCGAACACCGGGGAGCTGTTTTTT. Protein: CASSQDRASGRSNTGELFF.

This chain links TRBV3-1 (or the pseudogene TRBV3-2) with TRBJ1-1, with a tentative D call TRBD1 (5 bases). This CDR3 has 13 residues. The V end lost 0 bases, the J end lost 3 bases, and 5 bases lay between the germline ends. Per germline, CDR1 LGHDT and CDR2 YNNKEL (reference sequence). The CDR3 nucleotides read TGTGCCAGCAGCCAAGAAGGGGACACTGAAGCTTTCTTT. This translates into CASSQEGDTEAFF.

The CDR3 sequence is CASSLGGKQFF. The CDR3 DNA sequence: TGTGCCAGCAGCTTAGGCGGGAAGCAGTTCTTC. This chain connects TRBV13 to TRBJ2-1, with D maybe TRBD2 (5 bases). The V gene's germline CDR1 is PRHDT and CDR2 FYEKMQ (reference sequence). The V and J ends lost 0 bases and 11 bases respectively, with 5 bases between them. This CDR3 is 11 amino acids long. Based on the CDR3 plus reference TRBV13 and TRBJ2-1, the full variable domain is AAGVIQSPRHLIKEKRETATLKCYPIPRHDTVYWYQQGPGQDPQFLISFYEKMQSDKGSIPDRFSAQQFSDYHSELNMSSLELGDSALYFCASSLGGKQFFGPGTRLTVL.

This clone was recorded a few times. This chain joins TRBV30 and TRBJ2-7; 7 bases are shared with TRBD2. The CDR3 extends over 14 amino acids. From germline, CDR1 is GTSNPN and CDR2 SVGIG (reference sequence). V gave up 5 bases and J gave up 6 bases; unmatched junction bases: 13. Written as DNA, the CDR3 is TGTGCCTGGTCACGAGGGAGGGCGACCGGCGAGCAGTACTTC. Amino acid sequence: CAWSRGRATGEQYF.

The CDR3 spells CASSSLSGSRGETQYF. The CDR3 DNA is TGTGCCAGTAGTAGCTTGAGCGGGAGTCGAGGAGAGACCCAGTACTTC. The chain is built from TRBV19 and TRBJ2-5, with TRBD2 identical over 8 bases. The trim removed 4 bases at V and 4 bases at J, leaving 11 bases unmatched. The germline CDR1 and CDR2 sequences are LNHDA and SQIVND (reference sequence). The CDR3 runs to 16 residues.